Listed here is a single TCR beta chain. This sample is drawn from a study of blood T cell repertoires in COVID-19. CDR3 length: 15 amino acids. Germline CDR1 is LGHNA and CDR2 is YNFKEQ. Trimming took 0 bases from V and 1 from J, leaving 9 bases between them. In the original workflow: Amplification of reference gene primers provided the estimated nucleated cell counts. The repertoire was sequenced with immunoSEQ multiplex PCR; TCRdb's copy has only in-frame clones and lacks some. V and J calls plus clone size are reproduced from that table; the DNA served to infer D and trimming. The sample has roughly 300,000 clones, 80% to 90% seen once. Individuals aged 18 to 89 years were recruited from fewer than 25 US areas.

The receptor comes from a woman aged 35 to 49 with acute COVID-19. V and J are TRBV4-2 and TRBJ1-1, with D possibly TRBD1 on 6 matching bases. The sample was PBMCs or T cells enriched from blood (not recorded which). The CDR3, as DNA: TGTGCCAGCAGCCAAGATGCAGGGGAGAACACTGAAGCTTTCTTT. This gives the protein CASSQDAGENTEAFF.